This TCR beta chain stems from a study of T cell responses to AZD1222 COVID-19 vaccine. Sequencing used immunoSEQ multiplex PCR; TCRdb keeps in-frame clones, though not all of them. The sample lists over 40,000 clones, approximately 84% occurring once. The CDR3 is 12 residues long. V was clipped by 6 bases and J by 2 bases, with 7 bases between them. CDR1 and CDR2 from the germline V gene are MDHEN and SYDVKM. The sample here was peripheral blood, taken on day 0 of AZD1222 vaccination. The clonotype was recovered from an adult in good health. The V gene is TRBV28, the J gene TRBJ1-1; D remains ambiguous. Here the CDR3 reads CASRRFNTEAFF. Here the CDR3 DNA reads TGTGCCAGCAGGAGATTTAACACTGAAGCTTTCTTT.